This T cell receptor beta chain was retrieved from a study of shared clonotypes between healthy human individuals. Replicate PCRs run on sorted subsets employed 150 to 250 ng DNA, about 27,000 T cell genomes. Some clones are missing from TCRdb's copy, which holds only in-frame ones; the method was immunoSEQ multiplex PCR. This repertoire shows some 630,000 clones, around 72% found once; its top ten account for roughly 1.8%. The CDR3 runs 14 residues. Germline trimming cut 10 bases from V and 3 bases from J; bases unmatched to any gene: 10. Germline CDR1 and CDR2: MDHEN and SYDVKM. Study results and limitations: Having only a few donors restricted how much genetic and exposure-history diversity was captured.

On this clone itself: Antigen specificity is unknown.

The chain joins TRBV28 to TRBJ1-1, with 8 positions matching TRBD1. The sequence was collected from a woman younger than 45 in good health. Sequencing was performed on memory CD4+ T cells sorted from blood. Described subset: CD45RA-negative fraction. CDR3: CATPRQGADTEAFF. In DNA form, the CDR3 reads TGTGCCACCCCTAGGCAGGGGGCGGACACTGAAGCTTTCTTT.